Listed below are T cell receptor beta chains from one sample, sequenced in a study of control samples from healthy donors and cancer patients. The table came from immunoSEQ multiplex PCR; TCRdb's copy has only in-frame clones and leaves some out. The repertoire holds roughly 80,000 clones, 80% to 95% seen once, with almost 6% in the top ten. Sequenced: blood. Source of these receptors: an older woman in good health. CDR3s include the opening cysteine and the closing phenylalanine or tryptophan. A D gene is named only where the DNA matches it firmly. Clone size is not always given. Where it is, it says once, few, many or a class for expanded clones.

V	J	D	size	DNA	CDR3
TRBV18	TRBJ1-4	TRBD1	-	TGTGCCAGCTCACCCCAGACAGGGTATCAAGAAAAACTGTTTTTT	CASSPQTGYQEKLFF
TRBV3-1/TRBV3-2	TRBJ2-1	-	-	TGTGCCAGCGGTAGTCAACCCGACAATGAGCAGTTCTTC	CASGSQPDNEQFF
TRBV4-1	TRBJ2-5	TRBD1	-	TGCGCCAGCAGCCAAGTCAGGGGGCAAGAGACCCAGTACTTC	CASSQVRGQETQYF
TRBV30	TRBJ2-2	-	-	TGTGCCTGGAGTGGGCGGAAAGACACCGGGGAGCTGTTTTTT	CAWSGRKDTGELFF
TRBV28	TRBJ2-2	-	-	TGTGCCAGCACCCACGGGCAGACCGGGGAGCTGTTTTTT	CASTHGQTGELFF
TRBV28	TRBJ1-2	-	once	TGTGCCAGCAGTCTCGTAATGAAGGGCTACACCTTC	CASSLVMKGYTF
TRBV28	TRBJ2-7	TRBD2	-	TGTGCCAGCACCCTACTAGCGGGAGGACCCCACTACGAGCAGTACTTC	CASTLLAGGPHYEQYF
TRBV30	TRBJ1-5	-	-	TGTGCCTGGAGTGTGGGGTTGAGCAATCAGCCCCAGCATTTT	CAWSVGLSNQPQHF
TRBV5-1	TRBJ2-1	TRBD2	-	TGCGCCAGCAGCTGGGTGGGCGGGGGGTCAAATGAGCAGTTCTTC	CASSWVGGGSNEQFF
TRBV19	TRBJ1-2	TRBD1	-	TGTGCCAGTAGTAATTCCGACAGGGGACATGGCTACACCTTC	CASSNSDRGHGYTF
TRBV6-1	TRBJ1-3	TRBD1	-	TGTGCCAGCAGTGAGCAGGGGGAGAACACCATATATTTT	CASSEQGENTIYF
TRBV28	TRBJ1-5	-	-	TGTGCCAGCAAGGGAAACGAGTTTGCGCAGCCCCAGCATTTT	CASKGNEFAQPQHF
TRBV7-2	TRBJ2-7	TRBD2	-	TGTGCCAGCAGGACTACTAGCGGCTATTACGAGCAGTACTTC	CASRTTSGYYEQYF
TRBV30	TRBJ2-7	-	-	TGTGCCTGGACTTTCCACGGATACGAGCAGTACTTC	CAWTFHGYEQYF
TRBV6-5	TRBJ2-7	-	few	TGTGCCAGCAGTTACCAATCAGGGGCCTACGAGCAGTACTTC	CASSYQSGAYEQYF
TRBV5-5	TRBJ1-6	-	-	TGTGCCAGCAGCTCGATTCGCCCCCCTTCGGGTTCACCCCTCCACTTT	CASSSIRPPSGSPLHF
TRBV3-1/TRBV3-2	TRBJ2-7	TRBD2	-	TGTGCCAGCAGCCAAGGGGGACTAGCGGGCTACGAGCAGTACTTC	CASSQGGLAGYEQYF
TRBV6-5	TRBJ1-1	-	few	TGTGCCAGCAGTTACTCGTGGGGAGGAAGGACTGAAGCTTTCTTT	CASSYSWGGRTEAFF
TRBV9	TRBJ2-7	TRBD2	-	TGTGCCAGCAGCCTCGGGACTAGCGGGAGGGCTGCCTACGAGCAGTACTTC	CASSLGTSGRAAYEQYF
TRBV11-3	TRBJ2-1	-	-	TGTGCCAGCAGCGTAGCGGCAATTGGCTACAATGAGCAGTTCTTC	CASSVAAIGYNEQFF
TRBV11-2	TRBJ2-1	-	-	TGTGCCAGCAGCGTCGAGCGGCCTTCCTACAATGAGCAGTTCTTC	CASSVERPSYNEQFF
TRBV6-5	TRBJ1-1	-	-	TGTGCCAGCAGTTACTCGCACCTTCAGAACACTGAAGCTTTCTTT	CASSYSHLQNTEAFF
TRBV28	TRBJ1-6	-	-	TGTGCCAGCAGTCATGGGGGACGTAATTCACCCCTCCACTTT	CASSHGGRNSPLHF
TRBV5-1	TRBJ2-7	-	-	TGCGCCAGCAGCTTGGTCGGAACCTCCTACGAGCAGTACTTC	CASSLVGTSYEQYF
TRBV19	TRBJ1-5	-	-	TGTGCCAGTAGTATAATGGGCAATCAGCCCCAGCATTTT	CASSIMGNQPQHF
TRBV5-4	TRBJ1-6	-	-	TGTGCCAGCAGCCCGACATATAATTCACCCCTCCACTTT	CASSPTYNSPLHF
TRBV15	TRBJ2-1	-	-	TGTGCCACCAGCATCTCCCCTCCGGCGTCCTACAATGAGCAGTTCTTC	CATSISPPASYNEQFF
TRBV27	TRBJ2-3	-	-	TGTGCCAGCAGTCCTTGGACAGCCACAGATACGCAGTATTTT	CASSPWTATDTQYF
TRBV11-2	TRBJ1-5	-	-	TGTGCCAGCAGCTTAGATGGGGTCCAGCCCCAGCATTTT	CASSLDGVQPQHF
TRBV7-9	TRBJ2-5	TRBD2	-	TGTGCCAGCAGCTTAGTGGGACTAGCGGGACAAGAGACCCAGTACTTC	CASSLVGLAGQETQYF
TRBV11-3	TRBJ2-3	-	-	TGTGCCAGCAGCTATGCAGGACAGATCGATGGGGATACGCAGTATTTT	CASSYAGQIDGDTQYF
TRBV24-1	TRBJ2-3	-	-	TGTGCCACCAGTGGAAAGGGCACAGATACGCAGTATTTT	CATSGKGTDTQYF
TRBV5-1	TRBJ1-4	-	-	TGCGCCAGCAGCTTGGGGGTGGAAGGTGCAGGAACTAATGAAAAACTGTTTTTT	CASSLGVEGAGTNEKLFF
TRBV2	TRBJ2-7	-	-	TGTGCCAGCAGTGACGGTCGAGACGGCTACGAGCAGTACTTC	CASSDGRDGYEQYF
TRBV24-1	TRBJ2-1	-	-	TGTGCCACAGGGGATAGCTTCTACAATGAGCAGTTCTTC	CATGDSFYNEQFF
TRBV10-2	TRBJ1-1	TRBD1	once	TGCGCCAGCAGTGGGACAGGGTACACTGAAGCTTTCTTT	CASSGTGYTEAFF
TRBV20-1	TRBJ2-3	TRBD2	-	TGCAGTGCTAGTTTGTCGACTAGCGGCACAGATACGCAGTATTTT	CSASLSTSGTDTQYF
TRBV6-5	TRBJ2-2	TRBD1	-	TGTGCCAGCCAGGGGGTTGGCTTGAGCACCGGGGAGCTGTTTTTT	CASQGVGLSTGELFF
TRBV5-6	TRBJ2-5	TRBD1	-	TGTGCCAGCAGCTTGTGGGACAGGGAGGAGACCCAGTACTTC	CASSLWDREETQYF
TRBV5-1	TRBJ2-7	TRBD1	-	TGCGCCAGCAGCTCCTGGACAGGGACCTACGAGCAGTACTTC	CASSSWTGTYEQYF
TRBV19	TRBJ2-2	TRBD2	once	TGTGCCAGTAGTATAGGAGGCGGGAGAATCACCGGGGAGCTGTTTTTT	CASSIGGGRITGELFF